The clone carrying this TCR beta chain was seen more than once but under ten times. Sequencing was performed with immunoSEQ multiplex PCR; in TCRdb, only in-frame clones are kept and a portion is missing. Of about 130,000 clones in the sample, roughly three quarters were seen once. This record belongs to a study of blood T cell repertoires in COVID-19. Per the germline V gene, CDR1 is KGHSH and CDR2 is LQKENI. CDR3 length equals 16 residues. V shed 9 bases and J 0 bases; nucleotides not matched to a gene: 5. The source of this sequence is an older man with acute or convalescent COVID-19. The chain recombines TRBV18 with TRBJ2-3; the match to TRBD2 covers 14 bases. The sample consisted of peripheral blood. The CDR3, as DNA: TGTGCCAGTACGGGACTAGCGGGGGCTAGCACAGATACGCAGTATTTT. This encodes CASTGLAGASTDTQYF.